This TCR beta chain was found in a study of T cells after yellow fever vaccination. Background on the study: SMART-Seq v4 Ultra Low Input handled preparation of low-cell-number fractions. Overall study findings and caveats: Clones from primary vaccination mostly reappeared after the booster (roughly 95% CD4, under 90% CD8). The bulk population could contribute abundant contaminating clonotypes to FACS-sorted repertoires.

The CDR3 runs to 13 residues. Per germline, CDR1 SNHLY and CDR2 FYNNEI. V was shortened by 6 bases and J by 5 bases, with 13 bases between the two germline ends. One entry per CDR3 protein results from TCRdb running MiXCR on the 5' RACE reads. The top ten clones hold around 16% of a sample with a few hundred thousand distinct CDR3 sequences, around 6.4% of them seen once. This clonotype turned up a few times. Its antigen is unknown. The source is a man aged 25 to 40 who received the YFV17D yellow fever vaccine. Sequenced material: PBMCs, taken 5 days after the yellow fever booster vaccination. The gene calls are TRBV2 and TRBJ1-2; D remains ambiguous. The CDR3 protein is CASRTAVGYGYTF. In DNA, the CDR3 is TGTGCCAGCAGAACGGCGGTTGGTTATGGCTACACCTTC. The variable domain in full, with the rest retrieved from reference TRBV2 and TRBJ1-2, is EPEVTQTPSHQVTQMGQEVILRCVPISNHLYFYWYRQILGQKVEFLVSFYNNEISEKSEIFDDQFSVERPDGSNFTLKIRSTKLEDSAMYFCASRTAVGYGYTFGSGTRLTVV.